These 32 T cell receptor beta chains share one sample of origin, sequenced in a study of cytomegalovirus exposure and HLA in healthy donors. Vbeta (60) and Jbeta (13) primers were used in the PCR. Only in-frame clones appear in the TCRdb table, and some are missing; sequencing was by immunoSEQ multiplex PCR. Found here are fewer than 250,000 clones, roughly 79% of them singletons; the top ten hold 1.5% to 2%. Sample: PBMCs. The receptors originated from a male donor in good health and CMV-seronegative.

This clone has a single count. The chain carries TRBV9 and TRBJ2-7; 11 bases fit TRBD2. The CDR3 is 15 residues long. Germline values: CDR1 SGDLS, CDR2 YYNGEE. V was clipped by 0 bases and J by 3 bases; unmatched bases: 2. CDR3 in DNA: TGTGCCAGCAGCGTAGCCGGGACTAGCGGCTACGAGCAGTACTTC. This sequence encodes CASSVAGTSGYEQYF.

The chain is built from TRBV28 and TRBJ2-1; maybe TRBD2 (6 bases). The CDR3 is made up of 13 amino acids. V gave up 6 bases and J gave up 5 bases, with 11 bases separating them. Per the germline V gene, CDR1 is MDHEN and CDR2 is SYDVKM. The CDR3 protein is CASRGSGDNEQFF. Written as DNA, the CDR3 is TGTGCCAGCAGAGGATCGGGGGACAATGAGCAGTTCTTC.

This clone was detected only once. V usage is TRBV5-4 and J usage is TRBJ1-2; no firm D call. V shed 5 bases and J shed 4 bases, with 12 bases lying between them. Germline-derived CDR1 and CDR2 are SGHNT and YYREEE (reference sequence). The CDR3 contains 13 residues. CDR3 coding DNA: TGTGCCAGCAGTATGCAGTCCCCCTATGGCTACACCTTC. This translates into CASSMQSPYGYTF. Based on the CDR3 plus reference TRBV5-4 and TRBJ1-2, the full variable domain is ETGVTQSPTHLIKTRGQQVTLRCSSQSGHNTVSWYQQALGQGPQFIFQYYREEENGRGNFPPRFSGLQFPNYSSELNVNALELDDSALYLCASSMQSPYGYTFGSGTRLTVV.

This clone was recorded only once. The chain carries TRBV5-4 and TRBJ2-5; TRBD2 matches at 9 bases. The CDR3 loop spans 15 amino acids. CDR1 and CDR2 (germline): SGHNT, YYREEE (reference sequence). The V gene end was trimmed by 4 bases and the J gene end by 4 bases; junction bases not matched to a gene: 8. CDR3 protein: CASSSQREAPETQYF. CDR3 nucleotide sequence: TGTGCCAGCAGCAGCCAGCGGGAGGCGCCAGAGACCCAGTACTTC.

V is TRBV11-2 and J is TRBJ2-7, with 14 bases fitting TRBD2. Trimming cost V 5 bases and J 2 bases; bases outside gene matches: 5. Germline CDR1 is SGHAT and CDR2 is FQNNGV. This CDR3 has 16 residues. The chain's CDR3 is CASSAGTSGRAYEQYF. The CDR3 DNA sequence: TGTGCCAGCAGCGCCGGGACTAGCGGGAGAGCCTACGAGCAGTACTTC.

The chain has TRBV7-6 and TRBJ1-4; 9 bases align to TRBD1. The V and J ends lost 2 bases and 4 bases, in that order; junction bases with no gene match: 8. The CDR3 totals 17 residues. Looked up from germline, CDR1 is SGHVS and CDR2 is FNYEAQ. CDR3: CASSLNSGQGINEKLFF. The CDR3 nucleotides read TGTGCCAGCAGCTTAAACTCGGGACAGGGCATTAATGAAAAACTGTTTTTT.

The chain recombines TRBV11-2 with TRBJ2-5, with 9 bases aligning to TRBD1. Germline trimming cut 5 bases from V and 4 bases from J; bases unmatched to any gene: 14. This CDR3 spans 17 amino acids. The V gene's germline CDR1 is SGHAT and CDR2 FQNNGV. The CDR3 loop is CASSTTIRQGVGETQYF. The CDR3 DNA reads TGTGCCAGCAGCACAACCATTCGACAGGGGGTTGGAGAGACCCAGTACTTC. Filled out from reference TRBV11-2 and TRBJ2-5, the complete variable domain reads EAGVAQSPRYKIIEKRQSVAFWCNPISGHATLYWYQQILGQGPKLLIQFQNNGVVDDSQLPKDRFSAERLKGVDSTLKIQPAKLEDSAVYLCASSTTIRQGVGETQYFGPGTRLLVL.

This chain connects TRBV6-5 to TRBJ2-5; D possibly corresponds to TRBD1 (5 bases). With 5 bases removed from V and 0 bases from J, the gap between germline ends came to 13 bases. This CDR3 is built from 15 residues. CDR1 and CDR2 from the germline V gene are MNHEY and SVGAGI. The CDR3 coding sequence is TGTGCCAGCAGTGACTTCACAGGAAACCAAGAGACCCAGTACTTC. As protein: CASSDFTGNQETQYF.

The V and J genes are TRBV11-3 and TRBJ2-7; 10 nucleotides line up with TRBD2. Per germline, CDR1 SGHNT and CDR2 YENEEA. The length of the CDR3 is 13 residues. The V and J ends lost 5 bases and 6 bases, in that order; junction bases with no gene match: 4. CDR3 sequence (DNA): TGTGCCAGCAGCCAGGGACTAGCGCGCGAGCAGTACTTC. Protein sequence: CASSQGLAREQYF.

The chain couples TRBV27 to TRBJ2-7; TRBD1 is a possible D gene (5 bases). Trimming shortened V by 4 bases and J by 2 bases, and 9 bases separated the two germline ends. Germline-derived CDR1 and CDR2 are MNHEY and SMNVEV (reference sequence). This CDR3 has 13 amino acids. The CDR3 here is CASSSRVAYEQYF. The CDR3 nucleotides are TGTGCCAGCAGTTCCAGGGTCGCCTACGAGCAGTACTTC.

The chain combines TRBV4-1 with TRBJ1-5; 9 nucleotides line up with TRBD1. The V and J ends lost 1 base and 1 base, in that order; junction bases with no gene match: 2. The length of the CDR3 is 16 residues. Germline V lookup: CDR1 MGHRA, CDR2 YSYEKL. The DNA for the CDR3 is TGCGCCAGCAGCCAAGTGGGACAGGGAAGCAATCAGCCCCAGCATTTT. This sequence encodes CASSQVGQGSNQPQHF.

V gene TRBV9 combines with J gene TRBJ1-2, with 7 positions matching TRBD1. From germline, CDR1 is SGDLS and CDR2 YYNGEE. V trimming: 3 bases; J trimming: 4 bases; junction bases outside the gene matches: 12. The CDR3 covers 16 residues. The CDR3: CASSALMLGGAYGYTF. The CDR3 DNA reads as TGTGCCAGCAGCGCCCTGATGTTAGGGGGCGCCTATGGCTACACCTTC.

The V and J genes are TRBV12-5 and TRBJ2-7; 8 bases match TRBD1. Germline CDR1 and CDR2: LGHNT and FRNRAP. The CDR3 is made up of 22 amino acids. The J segment lost 0 bases and the V segment lost 0 bases, leaving 22 bases of the junction unmatched. The CDR3 here is CASGLVHHGRTGPGTGSYEQYF. The CDR3 DNA reads TGTGCTAGTGGTTTGGTACATCATGGCAGGACAGGGCCGGGCACTGGCTCCTACGAGCAGTACTTC.

The rearrangement joins TRBV6-5 to TRBJ2-7; D might be TRBD1 (6 bases). The CDR3 consists of 15 residues. Germline V gene data show CDR1 as MNHEY and CDR2 as SVGAGI. Trimming shortened V by 6 bases and J by 3 bases, and 18 bases separated the two germline ends. The CDR3 here is CASSPRQAEDYEQYF. In DNA form, the CDR3 reads TGTGCCAGCAGCCCCAGACAGGCAGAGGACTACGAGCAGTACTTC.

V usage is TRBV6-5 and J usage is TRBJ1-1; D is unresolved. Trimming removed 5 bases at V and 8 bases at J, with 15 bases between. The CDR3 consists of 13 residues. Germline-derived CDR1 and CDR2 are MNHEY and SVGAGI. Written as DNA, the CDR3 is TGTGCCAGCAGTGAAGCCGTGAGGGCGGAAGCTTTCTTT. It encodes CASSEAVRAEAFF.

The J gene is TRBJ2-7, the V gene TRBV13, with D unclear. CDR1 is PRHDT and CDR2 is FYEKMQ in the germline V gene (reference sequence). The CDR3 contains 13 residues. Trimming shortened V by 0 bases and J by 1 base, and 4 bases separated the two germline ends. CDR3 amino acids: CASSLGQSYEQYF. The CDR3 DNA reads TGTGCCAGCAGCTTAGGACAGTCCTACGAGCAGTACTTC.

Concerning this clone itself: Other DNA sequences in the same sample also yield this CDR3. The chain recombines TRBV18 with TRBJ2-7; D might be TRBD2 (6 bases). Trimming removed 3 bases at V and 4 bases at J, with 7 bases between. The CDR3 has 12 amino acids. Germline lookup yields CDR1 KGHSH and CDR2 LQKENI. The DNA of the CDR3 is TGTGCCAGCTCACCGGCGGGATACGAGCAGTACTTC. It is translated as CASSPAGYEQYF.

This clone was counted a single time. CDR3: CASSQAAGTSGRYEQFF. CDR3 in DNA: TGTGCCAGCAGCCAAGCCGCCGGGACTAGCGGGAGGTATGAGCAGTTCTTC. This chain links TRBV4-2 with TRBJ2-1; 15 bases agree with TRBD2. V was clipped by 1 base and J by 8 bases; unmatched bases: 6. This CDR3 is built from 17 residues. Germline values: CDR1 LGHNA, CDR2 YNFKEQ.

The CDR3 region has the DNA TGTGCCAGCAGTACCGGGGGAGGCTACACCTTC. Amino acid sequence: CASSTGGGYTF. The chain employs TRBV6-6 and TRBJ1-2; a weak D match, TRBD1 (5 bases). V dropped 5 bases and J dropped 8 bases, with 9 bases sitting between them. CDR1 is MNHNY, CDR2 SVGAGI, per germline (reference sequence). The CDR3 consists of 11 residues.

The CDR3 sequence: CASSVPGQANNEQFF. The CDR3 nucleotides read TGTGCCAGCAGCGTACCGGGACAGGCTAACAATGAGCAGTTCTTC. This chain joins TRBV9 and TRBJ2-1; TRBD1 aligns across 8 bases. Trimming took 1 base from V and 5 from J; bases not matched to a gene: 5. Germline V gene sequence: CDR1 SGDLS, CDR2 YYNGEE. CDR3 size: 15 residues.

The genes are TRBV7-9 and TRBJ1-5; 8 bases agree with TRBD1. Germline trimming cut 1 base from V and 2 bases from J; bases unmatched to any gene: 10. Germline V gene data show CDR1 as SEHNR and CDR2 as FQNEAQ (reference sequence). The CDR3 extends over 18 amino acids. The CDR3 region has the DNA TGTGCCAGCAGCTTAGTCCTAGTGGAGGGACAGGGCAATCAGCCCCAGCATTTT. It translates to CASSLVLVEGQGNQPQHF.

The rearrangement uses TRBV18 and TRBJ2-1; 7 bases match TRBD1. The CDR3 extends over 13 amino acids. J was trimmed by 4 bases and V by 8 bases; bases with no gene match: 5. Germline V gives CDR1 KGHSH, CDR2 LQKENI. The CDR3 DNA follows: TGTGCCAGCACAGGGACAGAGTACAATGAGCAGTTCTTC. Its protein product is CASTGTEYNEQFF.

This clone was seen only once. This rearrangement joins TRBV5-1 to TRBJ1-1; 7 bases are a match to TRBD1. The J segment lost 1 base and the V segment lost 3 bases, leaving 3 bases of the junction unmatched. Germline lookup yields CDR1 SGHRS and CDR2 YFSETQ. The CDR3 runs 14 residues. CDR3 nucleotide sequence: TGCGCCAGCAGCTGGAGACAGGGGAACACTGAAGCTTTCTTT. Its protein product is CASSWRQGNTEAFF.

V gene TRBV6-1 combines with J gene TRBJ2-3; no reliable D call. Trimming took off 6 bases at V and 3 bases at J, with 16 bases between the two ends. The CDR3 is 15 amino acids. CDR1 is MNHNS, CDR2 SASEGT, per germline. CDR3 nucleotide sequence: TGTGCCAGCAGCACTGATGGATTCGGGACAGATACGCAGTATTTT. It specifies CASSTDGFGTDTQYF.

This sequence joins TRBV2 and TRBJ2-2; TRBD1 might be the D (5 bases). CDR3 size: 13 residues. V shed 3 bases and J shed 10 bases, with 12 bases lying between them. Germline CDR1 is SNHLY and CDR2 is FYNNEI. This CDR3 reads CASSDSGFAELFF. The CDR3 DNA follows: TGTGCCAGCAGTGATTCAGGGTTTGCGGAGCTGTTTTTT. The full variable domain, in which reference TRBV2 and TRBJ2-2 provide the parts outside the CDR3, is EPEVTQTPSHQVTQMGQEVILRCVPISNHLYFYWYRQILGQKVEFLVSFYNNEISEKSEIFDDQFSVERPDGSNFTLKIRSTKLEDSAMYFCASSDSGFAELFFGEGSRLTVL.

The rearrangement joins TRBV10-1 to TRBJ1-5; D is ambiguous. There are 17 residues in the CDR3. Germline assignment: CDR1 WNHNN and CDR2 SYGVQD (reference sequence). V was pared by 4 bases and J by 0 bases, with 16 bases between. Here the CDR3 DNA reads TGCGCCAGCAGTGGCGCCGGGAGGCGGTATAGCAATCAGCCCCAGCATTTT. It specifies CASSGAGRRYSNQPQHF.

This clone was found a few times. CDR3 protein: CASSEPLRGTEAFF. The CDR3 DNA reads as TGTGCCAGCAGTGAACCGCTGAGAGGGACTGAAGCTTTCTTT. The V gene is TRBV6-1, the J gene TRBJ1-1; no firm D call. Germline CDR1 and CDR2: MNHNS and SASEGT. The CDR3 is 14 amino acids. V lost 2 bases and J lost 5, with 12 bases in between.

The gene calls are TRBV4-2 and TRBJ2-5; no clear D. CDR1 and CDR2 (germline): LGHNA, YNFKEQ. This CDR3 spans 14 amino acids. With 0 bases removed from V and 5 bases from J, the gap between germline ends came to 10 bases. This CDR3 is CASSQDLVAETQYF. CDR3 bases: TGTGCCAGCAGCCAAGATCTAGTTGCGGAGACCCAGTACTTC.

The chain links TRBV6-5 to TRBJ2-3; TRBD2 aligns across 13 bases. Germline lookup yields CDR1 MNHEY and CDR2 SVGAGI. The CDR3 contains 14 residues. The V segment lost 7 bases and the J segment 5 bases; nucleotides outside the gene matches: 3. CDR3 protein: CASTRLAGGDTQYF. The CDR3 bases are TGTGCCAGCACCCGACTAGCGGGGGGAGATACGCAGTATTTT.

This chain connects TRBV27 to TRBJ2-5; tentative D call: TRBD2 (6 bases). Germline V gene lookup returns CDR1 MNHEY and CDR2 SMNVEV (reference sequence). V shed 2 bases and J shed 5 bases, with 9 bases lying between them. CDR3 length: 13 amino acids. In DNA, the CDR3 is TGTGCCAGCAGTTTAATGGGGAGGGAGACCCAGTACTTC. Its translation is CASSLMGRETQYF.

CDR3 nucleotides: TGTGCCATCAGTGAGTCGGACAGGGTCTACTATGGCTACACCTTC. The encoded protein is CAISESDRVYYGYTF. The chain links TRBV10-3 to TRBJ1-2, with 8 bases that match TRBD1. The V gene's germline CDR1 is ENHRY and CDR2 SYGVKD. Trimming took 0 bases from V and 3 from J; bases not matched to a gene: 3. The CDR3 totals 15 residues.

V usage is TRBV4-2 and J usage is TRBJ2-1; D unclear. Germline assignment: CDR1 LGHNA and CDR2 YNFKEQ. CDR3 length: 12 amino acids. Trimming pared 4 bases from V and 8 bases from J, leaving 9 bases between. The CDR3 nucleotides read TGTGCCAGCAGCCTTAACAGAGATGAGCAGTTCTTC. Its protein is CASSLNRDEQFF.